These 8 T cell receptor beta chains share one sample of origin, sequenced in a study of cytomegalovirus exposure and HLA in healthy donors. Use of 60 Vbeta and 13 Jbeta primers characterized the PCR. Clones were sequenced by immunoSEQ multiplex PCR, and TCRdb holds only the in-frame ones, with some missing. The sample carries 63,000 or so clones, approximately 71% recorded once. The sample was PBMCs. The receptors here all came from a man aged 45-60 years in good health and CMV-seronegative.

This chain uses TRBV6-5 with TRBJ1-5; D may be TRBD1 (6 bases). With 0 bases removed from V and 4 bases from J, the gap between germline ends came to 7 bases. The germline CDR1 and CDR2 sequences are MNHEY and SVGAGI. The CDR3 consists of 14 residues. In nucleotides, the CDR3 is TGTGCCAGCAGTTACTCTAGGGGGAATCAGCCCCAGCATTTT. It specifies CASSYSRGNQPQHF.

The CDR3 reads CASSIRDRGRGTDTQYF. CDR3 DNA: TGTGCCAGTAGTATAAGGGACAGGGGGCGCGGCACAGATACGCAGTATTTT. This rearrangement joins TRBV19 to TRBJ2-3; TRBD1 matches 12 bases. The CDR3 has 17 amino acids. V trimming: 2 bases; J trimming: 1 base; junction bases outside the gene matches: 4. Germline CDR1 LNHDA, CDR2 SQIVND (reference sequence).

The table lists this clone with a few counts. The chain has TRBV4-1 and TRBJ1-5; D uncertain. The germline gives CDR1 MGHRA, CDR2 YSYEKL. V was shortened by 3 bases and J by 7 bases, with 13 bases between the two germline ends. This CDR3 has 14 residues. The CDR3 bases are TGCGCCAGCAGCCAGGTTCTGGCGGGACAGCCCCAGCATTTT. This encodes CASSQVLAGQPQHF.

The rearrangement links TRBV11-2 to TRBJ2-1; D may be TRBD1 (6 bases). The CDR3 totals 14 residues. Germline V lookup: CDR1 SGHAT, CDR2 FQNNGV. V dropped 7 bases and J dropped 4 bases, with 14 bases sitting between them. The chain's CDR3 is CASNTTRGYNEQFF. Written as DNA, the CDR3 is TGTGCCAGCAACACAACCAGGGGTTACAATGAGCAGTTCTTC.

This chain links TRBV6-4 with TRBJ1-5, with D maybe TRBD1 (6 bases). CDR3 length: 14 amino acids. V lost 2 bases, J lost 4 bases, and 9 bases lay in between. Germline V gene data show CDR1 as MRHNA and CDR2 as SNTAGT. The CDR3 reads CASSDRTVNQPQHF. The CDR3 DNA sequence: TGTGCCAGCAGTGACAGGACAGTTAATCAGCCCCAGCATTTT.

The J gene is TRBJ2-2, the V gene TRBV10-3; 14 positions agree with TRBD2. Germline V lookup: CDR1 ENHRY, CDR2 SYGVKD. The CDR3 loop spans 15 amino acids. V shed 6 bases, J shed 6 bases, and the junction held 3 bases outside the gene matches. The CDR3 loop reads CAIRGLAGDAGELFF. CDR3 sequence (DNA): TGTGCCATCAGGGGACTAGCGGGGGACGCCGGGGAGCTGTTTTTT.

The chain joins TRBV6-1 to TRBJ2-1, with 9 positions matching TRBD2. The CDR3 has 15 residues. Trimming took 1 base from V and 6 from J; bases not matched to a gene: 4. Germline V gene data show CDR1 as MNHNS and CDR2 as SASEGT. The CDR3 loop is CASSEVTSGGNEQFF. CDR3 bases: TGTGCCAGCAGTGAAGTGACTAGCGGCGGCAATGAGCAGTTCTTC.

The chain has TRBV15 and TRBJ2-5; maybe TRBD2 (6 bases). Looked up from germline, CDR1 is LNHNV and CDR2 is YYDKDF (reference sequence). This CDR3 comprises 16 residues. Trimming removed 0 bases from V and 2 bases from J, with 13 bases in between. The CDR3 DNA is TGTGCCACCAGCAGAGATCGGGGGTCAATACAAGAGACCCAGTACTTC. Its protein is CATSRDRGSIQETQYF.